This T cell receptor (beta chain) originates from a study of T cells in localized non-small cell lung cancer. Overall study findings and caveats: Researchers found a median around 57 of the top 100 tumor clones in adjacent lung.

Remarks on this clone: Antigen unknown.

The data were produced by immunoSEQ multiplex PCR, yet TCRdb's version contains in-frame clones alone and is incomplete. The sample holds about 30,000 clones; around 89% are singletons and the top ten take approximately 13%. This receptor was taken from a female donor older than 55 with stage III squamous cell lung carcinoma. The sequencing used peripheral blood, collected before any cancer treatment.

The CDR3 DNA is TGTGCCAGTAATAACAGGGGGCCCGCCTACGAGCAGTACTTC. Its translation is CASNNRGPAYEQYF. The chain combines TRBV19 with TRBJ2-7; 9 nucleotides match TRBD1. CDR3 length: 14 amino acids. The germline gives CDR1 LNHDA, CDR2 SQIVND (reference sequence). Trimming cost V 7 bases and J 2 bases; bases outside gene matches: 6.